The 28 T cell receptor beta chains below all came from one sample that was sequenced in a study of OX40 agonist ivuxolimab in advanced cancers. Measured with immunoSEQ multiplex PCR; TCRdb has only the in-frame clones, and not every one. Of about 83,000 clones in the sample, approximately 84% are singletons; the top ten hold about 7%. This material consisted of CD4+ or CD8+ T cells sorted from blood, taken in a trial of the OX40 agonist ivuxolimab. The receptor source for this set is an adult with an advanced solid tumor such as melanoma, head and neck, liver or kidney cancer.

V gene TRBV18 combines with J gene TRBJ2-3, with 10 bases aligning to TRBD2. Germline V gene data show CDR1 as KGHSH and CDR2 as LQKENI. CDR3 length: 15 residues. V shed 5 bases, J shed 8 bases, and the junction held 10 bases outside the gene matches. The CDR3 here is CASSSASGRQGTQYF. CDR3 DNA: TGTGCCAGCTCATCCGCTAGCGGGAGACAGGGTACGCAGTATTTT.

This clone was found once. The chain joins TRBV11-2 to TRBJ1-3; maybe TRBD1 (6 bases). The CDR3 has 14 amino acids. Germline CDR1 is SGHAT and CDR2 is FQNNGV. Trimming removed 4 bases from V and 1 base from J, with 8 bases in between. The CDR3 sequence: CASSSRGSGNTIYF. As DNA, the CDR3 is TGTGCCAGCAGCTCCAGGGGTTCTGGAAACACCATATATTTT.

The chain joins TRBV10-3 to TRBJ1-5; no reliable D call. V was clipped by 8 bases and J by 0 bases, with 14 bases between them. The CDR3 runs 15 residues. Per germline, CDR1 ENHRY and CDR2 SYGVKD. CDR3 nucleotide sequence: TGTGCCATCCGAGAGGACGCGATTAGCAATCAGCCCCAGCATTTT. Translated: CAIREDAISNQPQHF.

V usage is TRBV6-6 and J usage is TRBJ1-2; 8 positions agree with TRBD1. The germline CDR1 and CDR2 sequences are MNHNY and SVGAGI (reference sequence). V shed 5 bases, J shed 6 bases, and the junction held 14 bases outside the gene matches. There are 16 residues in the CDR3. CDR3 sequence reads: CASSTLRRQGPHGYTF. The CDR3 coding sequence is TGTGCCAGCAGTACATTAAGGAGACAGGGGCCCCATGGCTACACCTTC.

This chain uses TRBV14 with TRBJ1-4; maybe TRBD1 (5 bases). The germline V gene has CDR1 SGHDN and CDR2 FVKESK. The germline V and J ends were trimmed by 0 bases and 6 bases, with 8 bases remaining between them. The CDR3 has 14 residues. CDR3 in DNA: TGTGCCAGCAGCCAAGATCAAGGGGATGAAAAACTGTTTTTT. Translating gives CASSQDQGDEKLFF.

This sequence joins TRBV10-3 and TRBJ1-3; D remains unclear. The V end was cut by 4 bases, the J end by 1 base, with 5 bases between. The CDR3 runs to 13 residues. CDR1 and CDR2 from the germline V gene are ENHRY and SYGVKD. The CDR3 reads CAISASSGNTIYF. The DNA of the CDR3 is TGTGCCATCAGTGCCAGTTCTGGAAACACCATATATTTT.

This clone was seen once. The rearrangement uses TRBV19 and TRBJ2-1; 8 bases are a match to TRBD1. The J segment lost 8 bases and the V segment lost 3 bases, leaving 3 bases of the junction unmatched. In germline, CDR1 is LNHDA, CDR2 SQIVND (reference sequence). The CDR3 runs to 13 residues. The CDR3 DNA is TGTGCCAGTAGTATTACAGGGGGTGATGAGCAGTTCTTC. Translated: CASSITGGDEQFF.

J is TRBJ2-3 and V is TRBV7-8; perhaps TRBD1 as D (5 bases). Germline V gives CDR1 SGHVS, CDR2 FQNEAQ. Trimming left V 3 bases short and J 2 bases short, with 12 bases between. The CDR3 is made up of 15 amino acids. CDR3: CASSLQGTITDTQYF. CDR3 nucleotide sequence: TGTGCCAGCAGCTTGCAGGGAACCATCACAGATACGCAGTATTTT.

CDR3 sequence: CASSFSRAMRGYTF. The DNA of the CDR3 is TGTGCCAGCAGTTTCTCTAGGGCGATGCGGGGCTACACCTTC. The V and J genes are TRBV5-5 and TRBJ1-2; unclear D gene. CDR3 size: 14 residues. CDR1 and CDR2 from the germline V gene are SGHKS and YYEKEE (reference sequence). Trimming removed 5 bases from V and 8 bases from J, with 19 bases in between.

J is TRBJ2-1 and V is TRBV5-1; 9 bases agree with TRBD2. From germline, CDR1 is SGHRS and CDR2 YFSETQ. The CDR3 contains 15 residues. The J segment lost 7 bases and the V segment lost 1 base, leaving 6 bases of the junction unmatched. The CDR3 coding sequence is TGCGCCAGCAGCTTGATTAGCGGGAGTGGGAATGAGCAGTTCTTC. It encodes CASSLISGSGNEQFF.

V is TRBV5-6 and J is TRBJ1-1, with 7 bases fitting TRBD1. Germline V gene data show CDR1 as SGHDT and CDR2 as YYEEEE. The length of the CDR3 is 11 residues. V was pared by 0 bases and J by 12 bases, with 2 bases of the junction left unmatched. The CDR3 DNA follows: TGTGCCAGCAGCTTGGGGGGACAGTCTTTCTTT. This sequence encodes CASSLGGQSFF.

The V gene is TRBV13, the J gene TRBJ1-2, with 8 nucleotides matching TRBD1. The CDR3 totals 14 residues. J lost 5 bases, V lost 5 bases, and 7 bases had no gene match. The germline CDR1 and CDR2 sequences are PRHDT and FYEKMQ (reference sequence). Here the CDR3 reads CASSTRTGPYGYTF. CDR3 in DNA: TGTGCCAGCAGCACAAGGACAGGGCCTTATGGCTACACCTTC.

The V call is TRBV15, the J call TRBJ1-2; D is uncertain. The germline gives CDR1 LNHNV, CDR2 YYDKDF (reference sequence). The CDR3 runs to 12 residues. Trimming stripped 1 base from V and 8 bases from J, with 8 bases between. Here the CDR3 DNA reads TGTGCCACCAGCAGAGCTAACTCAGGCTACACCTTC. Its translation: CATSRANSGYTF.

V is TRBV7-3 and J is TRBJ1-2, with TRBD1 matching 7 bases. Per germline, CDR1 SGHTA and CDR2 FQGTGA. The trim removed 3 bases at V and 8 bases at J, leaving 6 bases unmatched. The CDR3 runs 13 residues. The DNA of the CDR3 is TGTGCCAGCAGCTTTGAGGGGGCGCGGGGCTACACCTTC. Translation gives CASSFEGARGYTF.

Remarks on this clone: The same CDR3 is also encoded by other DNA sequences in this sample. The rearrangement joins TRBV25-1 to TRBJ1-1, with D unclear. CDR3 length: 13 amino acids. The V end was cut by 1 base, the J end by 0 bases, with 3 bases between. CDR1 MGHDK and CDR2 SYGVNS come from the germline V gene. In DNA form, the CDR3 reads TGTGCCAGCAGTGAATCCATGAACACTGAAGCTTTCTTT. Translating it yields CASSESMNTEAFF.

The CDR3 coding sequence is TGTGCCATCACCGGCGACAGGGATGACGGGGAGCTGTTTTTT. Residues: CAITGDRDDGELFF. The chain links TRBV10-3 to TRBJ2-2; 7 bases match TRBD1. J lost 7 bases, V lost 7 bases, and 9 bases had no gene match. The length of the CDR3 is 14 residues. CDR1 and CDR2 (germline): ENHRY, SYGVKD.

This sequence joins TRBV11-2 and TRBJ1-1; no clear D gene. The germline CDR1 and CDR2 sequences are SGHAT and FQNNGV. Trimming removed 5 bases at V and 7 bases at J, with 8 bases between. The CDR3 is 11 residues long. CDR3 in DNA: TGTGCCAGCAGCCCTAGACGTGAAGCTTTCTTT. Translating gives CASSPRREAFF.

The CDR3: CASSIGGNGEQYF. CDR3 sequence (DNA): TGTGCCAGTAGTATTGGGGGGAACGGAGAGCAGTACTTC. The V call is TRBV19, the J call TRBJ2-7, with D possibly matching TRBD2 (6 bases). The CDR3 sequence is 13 residues long. Germline assignment: CDR1 LNHDA and CDR2 SQIVND (reference sequence). The V end was cut by 3 bases, the J end by 7 bases, with 13 bases between.

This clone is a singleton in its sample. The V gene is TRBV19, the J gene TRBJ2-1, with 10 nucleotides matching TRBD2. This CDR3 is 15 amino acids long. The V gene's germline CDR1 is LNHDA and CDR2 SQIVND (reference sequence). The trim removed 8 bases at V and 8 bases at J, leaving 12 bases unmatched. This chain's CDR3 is CASQSLAGVSHEQFF. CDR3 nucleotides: TGTGCCAGTCAGAGTCTAGCGGGGGTTTCGCATGAGCAGTTCTTC.

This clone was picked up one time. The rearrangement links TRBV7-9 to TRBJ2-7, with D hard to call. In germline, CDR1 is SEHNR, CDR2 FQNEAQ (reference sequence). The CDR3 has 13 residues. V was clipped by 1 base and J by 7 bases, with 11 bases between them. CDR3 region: CASSLDSLREQYF. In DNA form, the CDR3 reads TGTGCCAGCAGCTTAGACAGCCTTCGTGAGCAGTACTTC.

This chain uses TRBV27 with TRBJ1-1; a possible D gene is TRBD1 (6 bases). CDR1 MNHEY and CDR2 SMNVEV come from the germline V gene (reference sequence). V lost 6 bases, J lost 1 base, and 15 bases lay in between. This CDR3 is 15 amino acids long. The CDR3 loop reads CASSGFGGANTEAFF. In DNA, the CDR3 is TGTGCCAGCAGCGGCTTCGGGGGGGCGAACACTGAAGCTTTCTTT.

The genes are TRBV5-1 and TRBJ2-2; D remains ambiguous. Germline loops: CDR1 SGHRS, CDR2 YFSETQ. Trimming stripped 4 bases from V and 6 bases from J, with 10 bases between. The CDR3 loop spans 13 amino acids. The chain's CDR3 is CASSEREAGELFF. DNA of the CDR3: TGCGCCAGCAGCGAAAGGGAAGCCGGGGAGCTGTTTTTT.

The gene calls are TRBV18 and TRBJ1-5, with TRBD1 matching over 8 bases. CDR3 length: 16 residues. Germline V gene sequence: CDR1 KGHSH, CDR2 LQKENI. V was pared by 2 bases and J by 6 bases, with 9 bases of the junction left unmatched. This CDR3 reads CASSPVSSGGTQPQHF. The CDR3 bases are TGTGCCAGCTCACCAGTCTCGTCAGGGGGCACTCAGCCCCAGCATTTT. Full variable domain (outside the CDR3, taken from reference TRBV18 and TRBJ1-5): NAGVMQNPRHLVRRRGQEARLRCSPMKGHSHVYWYRQLPEEGLKFMVYLQKENIIDESGMPKERFSAEFPKEGPSILRIQQVVRGDSAAYFCASSPVSSGGTQPQHFGDGTRLSIL.

This CDR3 reads CASRPDPSTDTQYF. The DNA of the CDR3 is TGCGCCAGCAGGCCGGACCCGAGCACAGATACGCAGTATTTT. J is TRBJ2-3 and V is TRBV5-1; D uncertain. The CDR3 extends over 14 amino acids. Germline V lookup: CDR1 SGHRS, CDR2 YFSETQ. The ends were cut back, 5 bases at V and 0 bases at J, with 10 bases in the middle.

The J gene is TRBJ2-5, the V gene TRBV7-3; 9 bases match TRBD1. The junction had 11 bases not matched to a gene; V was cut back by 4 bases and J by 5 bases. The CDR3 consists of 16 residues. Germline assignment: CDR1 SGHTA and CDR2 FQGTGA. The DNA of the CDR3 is TGTGCCAGCAGCTACCGGGACAGGGCGACCGAGGAGACCCAGTACTTC. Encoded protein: CASSYRDRATEETQYF.

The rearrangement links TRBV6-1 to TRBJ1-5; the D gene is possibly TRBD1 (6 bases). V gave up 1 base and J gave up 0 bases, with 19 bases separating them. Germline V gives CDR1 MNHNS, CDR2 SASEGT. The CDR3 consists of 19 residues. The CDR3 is CASSEVGRFGGYSNQPQHF. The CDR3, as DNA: TGTGCCAGCAGTGAAGTAGGGCGTTTCGGGGGCTATAGCAATCAGCCCCAGCATTTT.

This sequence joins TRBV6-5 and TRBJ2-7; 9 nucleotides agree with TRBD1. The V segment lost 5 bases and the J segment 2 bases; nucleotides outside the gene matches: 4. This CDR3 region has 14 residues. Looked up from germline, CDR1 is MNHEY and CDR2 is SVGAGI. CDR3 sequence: CASSLGTGTYEQYF. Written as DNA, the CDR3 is TGTGCCAGCAGTCTTGGGACAGGGACCTACGAGCAGTACTTC.

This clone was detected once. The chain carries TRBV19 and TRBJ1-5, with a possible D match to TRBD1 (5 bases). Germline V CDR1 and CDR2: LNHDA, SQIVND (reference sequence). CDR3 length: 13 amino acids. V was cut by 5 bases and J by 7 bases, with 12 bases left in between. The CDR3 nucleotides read TGTGCCAGTAGTCCCCGACAGACCCAGCCCCAGCATTTT. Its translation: CASSPRQTQPQHF.